This TCR beta chain is drawn from a study of T cell responses to AZD1222 COVID-19 vaccine. Study-wide results and caveats: Spike-specific TCR breadth and depth both grew after two AZD1222 doses.

On this clone: The antigen is not known.

The CDR3 runs to 15 residues. Germline V lookup: CDR1 MNHEY, CDR2 SMNVEV (reference sequence). V lost 0 bases, J lost 2 bases, and 3 bases stayed unmatched. Libraries were prepared by immunoSEQ multiplex PCR; TCRdb keeps only in-frame clonotypes and omits some of them. The sample lists approximately 180,000 clones, around 89% occurring once. The chain has TRBV27 and TRBJ2-7, with 8 bases aligning to TRBD2. This clonotype originated in an adult in good health. The sample consisted of peripheral blood, taken on day 0 of AZD1222 vaccination. The DNA of the CDR3 is TGTGCCAGCAGTTTATCTCGGGGGGGTGCCTACGAGCAGTACTTC. Amino acid sequence: CASSLSRGGAYEQYF.